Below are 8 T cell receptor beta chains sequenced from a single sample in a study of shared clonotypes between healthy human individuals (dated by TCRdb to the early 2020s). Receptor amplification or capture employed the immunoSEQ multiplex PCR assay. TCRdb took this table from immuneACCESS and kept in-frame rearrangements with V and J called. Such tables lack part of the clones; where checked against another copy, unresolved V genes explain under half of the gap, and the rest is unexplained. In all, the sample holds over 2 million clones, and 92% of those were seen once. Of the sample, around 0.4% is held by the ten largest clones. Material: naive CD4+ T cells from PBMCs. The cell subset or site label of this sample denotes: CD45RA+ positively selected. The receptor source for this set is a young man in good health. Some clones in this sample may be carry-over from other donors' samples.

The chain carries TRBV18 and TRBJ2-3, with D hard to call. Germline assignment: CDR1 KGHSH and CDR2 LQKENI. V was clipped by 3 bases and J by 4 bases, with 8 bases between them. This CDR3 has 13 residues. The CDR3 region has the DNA TGTGCCAGCTCACCTTTTGGCCCAGATACGCAGTATTTT. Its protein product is CASSPFGPDTQYF.

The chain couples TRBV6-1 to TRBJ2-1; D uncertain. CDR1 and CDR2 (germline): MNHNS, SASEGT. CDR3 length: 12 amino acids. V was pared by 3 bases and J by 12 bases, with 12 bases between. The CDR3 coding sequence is TGTGCCAGCAGTGATGGGCGTTTGGGGCAGTTCTTC. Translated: CASSDGRLGQFF.

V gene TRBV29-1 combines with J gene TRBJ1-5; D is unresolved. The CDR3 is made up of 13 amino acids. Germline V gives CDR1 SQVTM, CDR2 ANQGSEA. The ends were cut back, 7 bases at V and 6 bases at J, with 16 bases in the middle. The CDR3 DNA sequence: TGCAGCGCCCTTTCCGAGCCGGGTCAGCCCCAGCATTTT. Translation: CSALSEPGQPQHF.

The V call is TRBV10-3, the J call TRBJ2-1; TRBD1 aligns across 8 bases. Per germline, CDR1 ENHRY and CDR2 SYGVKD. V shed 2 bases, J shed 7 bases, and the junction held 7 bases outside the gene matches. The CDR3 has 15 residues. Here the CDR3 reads CAISEAGGLVNEQFF. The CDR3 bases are TGTGCCATCAGTGAGGCAGGGGGCTTGGTAAATGAGCAGTTCTTC.

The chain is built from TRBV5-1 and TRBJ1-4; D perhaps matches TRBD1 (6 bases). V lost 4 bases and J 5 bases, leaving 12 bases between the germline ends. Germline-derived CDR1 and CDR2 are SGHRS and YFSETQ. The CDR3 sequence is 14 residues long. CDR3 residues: CASSPGHPNEKLFF. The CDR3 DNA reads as TGCGCCAGCAGCCCGGGACATCCAAATGAAAAACTGTTTTTT. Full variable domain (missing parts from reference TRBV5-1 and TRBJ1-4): KAGVTQTPRYLIKTRGQQVTLSCSPISGHRSVSWYQQTPGQGLQFLFEYFSETQRNKGNFPGRFSGRQFSNSRSEMNVSTLELGDSALYLCASSPGHPNEKLFFGSGTQLSVL.

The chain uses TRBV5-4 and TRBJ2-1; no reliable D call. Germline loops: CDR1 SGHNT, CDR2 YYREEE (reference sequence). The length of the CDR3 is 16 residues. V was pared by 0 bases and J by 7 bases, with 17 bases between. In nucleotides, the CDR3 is TGTGCCAGCAGCTTGGGGAGTCATGGGCTGGGGAATGAGCAGTTCTTC. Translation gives CASSLGSHGLGNEQFF.

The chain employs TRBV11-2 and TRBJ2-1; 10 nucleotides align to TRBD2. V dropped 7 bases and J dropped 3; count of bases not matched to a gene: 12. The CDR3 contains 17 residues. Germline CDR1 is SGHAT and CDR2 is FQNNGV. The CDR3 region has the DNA TGTGCCAGCACTTCCGGGTCCTGGACTAGCGGCTACAATGAGCAGTTCTTC. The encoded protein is CASTSGSWTSGYNEQFF.

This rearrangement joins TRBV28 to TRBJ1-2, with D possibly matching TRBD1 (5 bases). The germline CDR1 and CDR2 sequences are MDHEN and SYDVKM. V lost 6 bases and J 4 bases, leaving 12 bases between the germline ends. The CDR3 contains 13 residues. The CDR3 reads CASRGHTPYGYTF. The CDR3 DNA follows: TGTGCCAGCAGGGGGCACACCCCCTATGGCTACACCTTC.